The 19 T cell receptor beta chains below come from one sample, sequenced in a study of control samples from healthy donors and cancer patients. Clones were sequenced by immunoSEQ multiplex PCR, and TCRdb holds only the in-frame ones, with some missing. In the table there are over 150,000 clones, around 96% of which are singletons. The sequenced material came from blood. The receptors were gathered from a woman in her 30s in good health.

The V gene is TRBV27, the J gene TRBJ2-7, with D tentatively TRBD1 (6 bases). Germline V lookup: CDR1 MNHEY, CDR2 SMNVEV (reference sequence). This CDR3 has 14 amino acids. The germline V and J ends were trimmed by 5 bases and 2 bases, with 13 bases remaining between them. The CDR3 nucleotides read TGTGCCAGCAGTAGCGAACAGGGCCCCTACGAGCAGTACTTC. Its protein product is CASSSEQGPYEQYF.

This clone was detected only once. This sequence joins TRBV9 and TRBJ2-1; D is perhaps TRBD2 (6 bases). CDR3 length: 17 amino acids. Trimming shortened V by 3 bases and J by 0 bases, and 16 bases separated the two germline ends. Looked up from germline, CDR1 is SGDLS and CDR2 is YYNGEE. The CDR3 region is CASSAGGKGSSYNEQFF. CDR3 in DNA: TGTGCCAGCAGCGCTGGAGGGAAAGGTAGCTCCTACAATGAGCAGTTCTTC.

In nucleotides, the CDR3 is TGTGCCAGCACCCCCGGGGGGGGCTCCTACGAGCAGTACTTC. Translation gives CASTPGGGSYEQYF. The chain couples TRBV6-5 to TRBJ2-7, with 8 bases identical to TRBD2. The junction had 5 bases not matched to a gene; V was cut back by 7 bases and J by 0 bases. The CDR3 spans 14 residues. CDR1 MNHEY and CDR2 SVGAGI come from the germline V gene.

This sequence joins TRBV4-1 and TRBJ1-5; tentatively, D is TRBD1 (5 bases). CDR3 length: 17 amino acids. Trimming pared 1 base from V and 4 bases from J, leaving 17 bases between. CDR1 and CDR2 (germline): MGHRA, YSYEKL. CDR3 amino acids: CASSQGIRDGRNQPQHF. In nucleotides, the CDR3 is TGCGCCAGCAGCCAAGGTATCCGGGACGGTAGAAATCAGCCCCAGCATTTT.

The chain joins TRBV6-5 to TRBJ2-3; D call uncertain. CDR1 is MNHEY and CDR2 is SVGAGI in the germline V gene. V lost 8 bases to trimming and J lost 1 base, with 16 bases between them. The length of the CDR3 is 15 residues. This chain's CDR3 is CASSPKPGRTDTQYF. As DNA, the CDR3 is TGTGCCAGCTCCCCAAAGCCCGGTCGCACAGATACGCAGTATTTT.

CDR3 in DNA: TGTGCCTGGAGTGTCGACAGGGTGGGCAATGAGCAGTTCTTC. Its translation is CAWSVDRVGNEQFF. This chain uses TRBV30 with TRBJ2-1; 7 bases are a match to TRBD1. The CDR3 totals 14 residues. Losses at the gene ends were 0 bases for V and 6 bases for J; bases not matched to a gene: 5. The V gene's germline CDR1 is GTSNPN and CDR2 SVGIG (reference sequence).

Comments on this clone: The sample contains more than one DNA sequence encoding this CDR3. The V and J genes are TRBV5-1 and TRBJ2-5; unclear D gene. V was pared by 2 bases and J by 2 bases, with 4 bases between. The CDR3 has 12 amino acids. Germline CDR1 reads SGHRS; CDR2 reads YFSETQ. The CDR3 nucleotides are TGCGCCAGCAGCTTACCACAAGAGACCCAGTACTTC. Translating gives CASSLPQETQYF.

The rearrangement joins TRBV28 to TRBJ2-7; tentatively, D is TRBD2 (6 bases). Germline V lookup: CDR1 MDHEN, CDR2 SYDVKM. V was trimmed by 6 bases and J by 4 bases, leaving 19 bases between them. This CDR3 region has 15 residues. For the CDR3, the DNA is TGTGCCAGCAGCCCCCCCGGGGGTCTCCAGTACGAGCAGTACTTC. It is translated as CASSPPGGLQYEQYF. The full variable domain, completed using reference TRBV28 and TRBJ2-7, is DVKVTQSSRYLVKRTGEKVFLECVQDMDHENMFWYRQDPGLGLRLIYFSYDVKMKEKGDIPEGYSVSREKKERFSLILESASTNQTSMYLCASSPPGGLQYEQYFGPGTRLTVT.

The chain uses TRBV5-1 and TRBJ1-6, with D hard to call. The V end was cut by 1 base, the J end by 0 bases, with 8 bases between. From germline, CDR1 is SGHRS and CDR2 YFSETQ. This CDR3 spans 16 amino acids. The CDR3 is CASSLSESSYNSPLHF. The CDR3 DNA sequence: TGCGCCAGCAGCTTGTCAGAAAGCTCCTATAATTCACCCCTCCACTTT.

This sequence joins TRBV9 and TRBJ1-1, with D unclear. V was clipped by 0 bases and J by 5 bases, with 11 bases between them. The CDR3 totals 14 residues. CDR1 and CDR2 (germline): SGDLS, YYNGEE. CDR3 sequence (DNA): TGTGCCAGCAGCGTAGGCCCGATTGGGACTGAAGCTTTCTTT. It encodes CASSVGPIGTEAFF. Full variable domain (outside the CDR3, taken from reference TRBV9 and TRBJ1-1): DSGVTQTPKHLITATGQRVTLRCSPRSGDLSVYWYQQSLDQGLQFLIQYYNGEERAKGNILERFSAQQFPDLHSELNLSSLELGDSALYFCASSVGPIGTEAFFGQGTRLTVV.

The chain couples TRBV28 to TRBJ2-3; no reliable D call. V shed 1 base and J shed 6 bases, with 5 bases lying between them. CDR3 length: 12 amino acids. In germline, CDR1 is MDHEN, CDR2 SYDVKM. The DNA of the CDR3 is TGTGCCAGCAGTTTATTAAGGGATACGCAGTATTTT. Its translation: CASSLLRDTQYF.

This chain uses TRBV28 with TRBJ2-7, with D hard to call. V lost 2 bases to trimming and J lost 2 bases, with 16 bases between them. CDR1 is MDHEN, CDR2 SYDVKM, per germline. The CDR3 extends over 16 amino acids. The CDR3 region has the DNA TGTGCCAGCAGTTTACCCCCACTAACACCAACCTACGAGCAGTACTTC. Residues: CASSLPPLTPTYEQYF.

This chain connects TRBV20-1 to TRBJ2-1; tentatively, D is TRBD2 (6 bases). V lost 3 bases to trimming and J lost 9 bases, with 24 bases between them. This CDR3 is 16 amino acids long. CDR1 and CDR2 (germline): DFQATT, SNEGSKA (reference sequence). For the CDR3, the DNA is TGCAGTGCTAGTATATGGGTGAGGCGGGGTTCCGGTGAGCAGTTCTTC. Translating gives CSASIWVRRGSGEQFF.

The rearrangement uses TRBV19 and TRBJ2-3, with 8 positions matching TRBD1. This CDR3 comprises 15 residues. The V gene end was trimmed by 4 bases and the J gene end by 0 bases; junction bases not matched to a gene: 3. The V gene's germline CDR1 is LNHDA and CDR2 SQIVND (reference sequence). The CDR3 is CASSNRGSSTDTQYF. The CDR3, as DNA: TGTGCCAGTAGTAACAGGGGGAGTAGCACAGATACGCAGTATTTT.

The chain couples TRBV5-1 to TRBJ2-5; D is perhaps TRBD1 (6 bases). V lost 0 bases and J lost 3, with 9 bases in between. This CDR3 has 14 residues. Germline loops: CDR1 SGHRS, CDR2 YFSETQ. CDR3 protein: CASSLVRTEETQYF. In DNA form, the CDR3 reads TGCGCCAGCAGCTTGGTTAGGACAGAAGAGACCCAGTACTTC. Full variable domain (outside the CDR3, taken from reference TRBV5-1 and TRBJ2-5): KAGVTQTPRYLIKTRGQQVTLSCSPISGHRSVSWYQQTPGQGLQFLFEYFSETQRNKGNFPGRFSGRQFSNSRSEMNVSTLELGDSALYLCASSLVRTEETQYFGPGTRLLVL.

The chain is built from TRBV2 and TRBJ1-2; D not resolved. The CDR3 contains 11 residues. V lost 2 bases, J lost 8 bases, and 6 bases lay in between. CDR1 and CDR2 from the germline V gene are SNHLY and FYNNEI. Here the CDR3 DNA reads TGTGCCAGCAGTGAACTGAGAGGCTACACCTTC. This gives the protein CASSELRGYTF.

The rearrangement joins TRBV10-2 to TRBJ1-4; 8 bases are a match to TRBD1. The V and J ends lost 6 bases and 0 bases, in that order; junction bases with no gene match: 6. CDR1 is WSHSY, CDR2 SAAADI, per germline. The CDR3 runs 16 residues. In nucleotides, the CDR3 is TGCGCCAGCAGACCGCTGACAGGGGCAACTAATGAAAAACTGTTTTTT. The encoded protein is CASRPLTGATNEKLFF.

The genes are TRBV12-3 or TRBV12-4 and TRBJ1-2; D gene ambiguous. V shed 5 bases and J shed 1 base, with 5 bases lying between them. The CDR3 contains 12 residues. The CDR3 loop reads CASSPRNYGYTF. The CDR3 coding sequence is TGTGCCAGCAGTCCCCGTAACTATGGCTACACCTTC.

The chain carries TRBV19 and TRBJ1-5; no definite D call. CDR1 is LNHDA and CDR2 is SQIVND in the germline V gene (reference sequence). The V gene lost 0 bases and the J gene lost 5 bases, with 5 bases spanning the gap. The CDR3 contains 13 residues. CDR3 sequence (DNA): TGTGCCAGTAGTATAGATCCAGATCAGCCCCAGCATTTT. Its protein product is CASSIDPDQPQHF. Filled out from reference TRBV19 and TRBJ1-5, the complete variable domain reads DGGITQSPKYLFRKEGQNVTLSCEQNLNHDAMYWYRQDPGQGLRLIYYSQIVNDFQKGDIAEGYSVSREKKESFPLTVTSAQKNPTAFYLCASSIDPDQPQHFGDGTRLSIL.